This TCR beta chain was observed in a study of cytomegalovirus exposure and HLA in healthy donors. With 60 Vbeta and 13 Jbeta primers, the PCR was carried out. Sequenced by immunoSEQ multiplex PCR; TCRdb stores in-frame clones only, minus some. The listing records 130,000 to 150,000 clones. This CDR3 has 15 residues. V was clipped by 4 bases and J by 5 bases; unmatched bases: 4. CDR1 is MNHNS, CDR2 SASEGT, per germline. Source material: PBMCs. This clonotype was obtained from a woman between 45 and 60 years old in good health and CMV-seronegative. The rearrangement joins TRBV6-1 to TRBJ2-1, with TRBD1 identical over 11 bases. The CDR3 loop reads CASSARDRGNNEQFF. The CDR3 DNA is TGTGCCAGCAGTGCCCGGGACAGGGGGAACAATGAGCAGTTCTTC.